This entry is about one TCR beta chain. The germline V gene encodes CDR1 MGHRA and CDR2 YSYEKL. This CDR3 spans 16 amino acids. The ends lost 4 bases at V and 3 bases at J; junction bases unmatched: 11. This entry belongs to a study of blood T cell repertoires in COVID-19. Clones were read by immunoSEQ multiplex PCR, and TCRdb kept only the in-frame ones, dropping some. The sample yields about 230,000 clones, 65% to 90% seen once. The chain combines TRBV4-1 with TRBJ2-7, with TRBD1 matching over 8 bases. The sequencing sample was made of peripheral blood. This TCR was sampled from a woman aged 45-60 years with acute or convalescent COVID-19. CDR3 residues: CASSLSVRTGLYEQYF. CDR3 nucleotides: TGCGCCAGCAGCCTAAGTGTTAGGACAGGGCTCTACGAGCAGTACTTC.